Listed below are T cell receptor beta chains from one sample, sequenced in a study of blood T cell repertoires in COVID-19. This table comes from immunoSEQ multiplex PCR, and its TCRdb copy is limited to in-frame clones, with some not included. The sample includes 250,000 or so clones, roughly nine tenths seen only once; the top ten take 0.94%. The sample consisted of peripheral blood. The receptors here all came from a woman aged 40 to 49 who had recovered from COVID-19. CDR3s include the opening cysteine and the closing phenylalanine or tryptophan. A D gene is named only where the DNA matches it firmly. Expanded clones get a size class; other rows say once, few or many, or leave the size out.

TRBV18	.	TRBJ2-6	TRBD1	TGTGCCAGCTCACCAAGACAGGGGCGGGCCGGGGCCAACGTCCTGACTTTC	CASSPRQGRAGANVLTF
TRBV19	.	TRBJ2-7	.	TGTGCCAGTAGTTTGACAAAAACAGTCGCCTACGAGCAGTACTTC	CASSLTKTVAYEQYF
TRBV19	.	TRBJ2-6	.	TGTGCCAGTAGTAGATTACAGGCCTCTGGGGCCAACGTCCTGACTTTC	CASSRLQASGANVLTF
TRBV5-1	.	TRBJ2-3	.	TGCGCCAGCAGCTTCGGTGTTAGCGGAGGCACAGATACGCAGTATTTT	CASSFGVSGGTDTQYF
TRBV30	.	TRBJ1-4	TRBD1	TGTGCCTGGAAGGGACAGGGGGCCGGTAATGAAAAACTGTTTTTT	CAWKGQGAGNEKLFF
TRBV29-1	.	TRBJ1-5	.	TGCAGCGTTGAGGTAGGGGGCAATCAGCCCCAGCATTTT	CSVEVGGNQPQHF
TRBV18	.	TRBJ1-1	TRBD1	TGTGCCAGCTCACCACCGGGACAGGGGTACACTGAAGCTTTCTTT	CASSPPGQGYTEAFF
TRBV3-1/TRBV3-2	.	TRBJ2-1	.	TGTGCCAGCAGCCACGGGGGTCCCCACAATGAGCAGTTCTTC	CASSHGGPHNEQFF
TRBV9	.	TRBJ2-2	TRBD1	TGTGCCAGCAACAGGGGTTATAGCACCGGGGAGCTGTTTTTT	CASNRGYSTGELFF
TRBV5-8	.	TRBJ2-7	TRBD2	TGTGCCAGCAGCTTGTCTCGGGAGGACATGACCTACGAGCAGTACTTC	CASSLSREDMTYEQYF
TRBV5-1	.	TRBJ2-5	.	TGCGCCAGCAGCACCTTCGACAGTCACAAAGAGACCCAGTACTTC	CASSTFDSHKETQYF
TRBV5-6	.	TRBJ2-7	.	TGTGCCAGCAGCTATTCCCGTTCGACAGCTCGCGAGCAGTACTTC	CASSYSRSTAREQYF
TRBV3-1/TRBV3-2	.	TRBJ1-4	.	TGTGCCAGCAGCCTCCGACAGGATAATGAAAAACTGTTTTTT	CASSLRQDNEKLFF
TRBV30	.	TRBJ2-5	.	TGTGCCTGGAGGACAGGCGGGGAGACCCAGTACTTC	CAWRTGGETQYF
TRBV4-1	.	TRBJ2-7	.	TGCGCCAGCAGCCCGAACCCGGACAGCTCCTACGAGCAGTACTTC	CASSPNPDSSYEQYF
TRBV27	.	TRBJ2-7	.	TGTGCCAGCGCGAGGGGGAGCTCCTACGAGCAGTACTTC	CASARGSSYEQYF
TRBV6-6	.	TRBJ1-5	TRBD1	TGTGCCAGCAGTTATACCGACAGGGGGCTGGATCAGCCCCAGCATTTT	CASSYTDRGLDQPQHF
TRBV19	few	TRBJ1-5	TRBD1	TGTGCCACCCGACCCTCGACAGGGGCTAGCAATCAGCCCCAGCATTTT	CATRPSTGASNQPQHF
TRBV5-1	once	TRBJ1-2	.	TGCGCCAGCAGCGCGGAAACAGGTCCCAGCTCTGGCTACACCTTC	CASSAETGPSSGYTF
TRBV3-1/TRBV3-2	.	TRBJ2-5	TRBD2	TGTGCCAGCAGCCAAGAATCAGAGATCACCCCCGGGACTAGCGGCCTTGGGACCCAGTACTTC	CASSQESEITPGTSGLGTQYF
TRBV7-3	.	TRBJ2-5	.	TGTGCCAGCAGCCTGACTACTAGTGGTGAGACCCAGTACTTC	CASSLTTSGETQYF
TRBV3-1/TRBV3-2	once	TRBJ2-1	TRBD2	TGTGCCAGCAGCCGGGGACTAGCGGGTTGGAATGAGCAGTTCTTC	CASSRGLAGWNEQFF
TRBV5-1	many	TRBJ2-2	.	TGCGCCAGCAGCCCCCAGGGGCTCGGCACCGGGGAGCTGTTTTTT	CASSPQGLGTGELFF
TRBV24-1	.	TRBJ2-3	.	TGTGCCACCAGTGACCTGGGACGGGGGAGCACAGATACGCAGTATTTT	CATSDLGRGSTDTQYF
TRBV6-5	.	TRBJ2-7	TRBD1	TGTGCCAGCACCCCGGGACAGCTCTCCGAGCAGTACTTC	CASTPGQLSEQYF
TRBV5-4	.	TRBJ2-7	.	TGTGCCAGCAGCTTGTCTCCAGGGATCTACGAGCAGTACTTC	CASSLSPGIYEQYF
TRBV10-1	.	TRBJ2-1	TRBD2	TGCGCCAGCTCTCCCGGGACTAGGGCGAGGAATGAGCAGTTCTTC	CASSPGTRARNEQFF
TRBV28	once	TRBJ1-1	.	TGTGCCAGCAGTTTACCAGGAGGGAACACTGAAGCTTTCTTT	CASSLPGGNTEAFF
TRBV5-4	.	TRBJ2-5	TRBD2	TGTGCCAGCAGCCTGCTAGCGGGAGGCCAAGAGACCCAGTACTTC	CASSLLAGGQETQYF
TRBV6-5	.	TRBJ2-7	.	TGTGCCAGCGGAGGGGGGGGCACCTACGAGCAGTACTTC	CASGGGGTYEQYF
TRBV24-1	.	TRBJ2-5	.	TGTGCCACAGGACAGCAAGAGACCCAGTACTTC	CATGQQETQYF
TRBV27	.	TRBJ2-7	TRBD1	TGTGCCAGCAGTTATCGTCCAGGGGGCTGGTATGAGCAGTACTTC	CASSYRPGGWYEQYF
TRBV25-1	.	TRBJ2-2	.	TGTGCCAGCAGACAAGAGAACACCGGGGAGCTGTTTTTT	CASRQENTGELFF
TRBV7-2	.	TRBJ2-2	TRBD2	TGTGCCAGCAGCTTAAGGGGAATAGCGGGAGTGGTCACCGGGGAGCTGTTTTTT	CASSLRGIAGVVTGELFF
TRBV30	once	TRBJ1-2	.	TGTGCCTGGGGCCCCCGGGAGGGCTATGGCTACACCTTC	CAWGPREGYGYTF